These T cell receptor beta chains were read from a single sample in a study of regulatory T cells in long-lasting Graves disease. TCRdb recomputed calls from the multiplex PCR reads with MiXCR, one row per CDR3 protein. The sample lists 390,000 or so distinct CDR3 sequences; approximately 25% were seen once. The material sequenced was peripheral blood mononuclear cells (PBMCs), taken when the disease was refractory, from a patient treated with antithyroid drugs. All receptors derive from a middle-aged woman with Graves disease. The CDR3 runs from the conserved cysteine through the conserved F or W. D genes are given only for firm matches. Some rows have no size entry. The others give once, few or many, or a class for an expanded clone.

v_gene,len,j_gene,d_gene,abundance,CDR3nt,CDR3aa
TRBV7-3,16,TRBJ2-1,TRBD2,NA,TGTGCCAGCAGCTTAGGACTAGGGACTGAGGACAATGAGCAGTTCTTC,CASSLGLGTEDNEQFF
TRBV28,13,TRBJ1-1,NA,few,TGTGCCAGCAGTTTTCGCAGGGCGACAGTCGCTTTCTTT,CASSFRRATVAFF
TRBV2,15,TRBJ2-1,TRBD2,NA,TGTGCCAGCAGCGACCGTCTAGCGGGAGTGGATGAGCAGTTCTTC,CASSDRLAGVDEQFF
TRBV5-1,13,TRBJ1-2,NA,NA,TGCGCCAGCAGCTTGTTGAACGCAGATGGCTACACCTTC,CASSLLNADGYTF
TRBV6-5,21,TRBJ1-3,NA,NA,TGTGCCAGCAGTTACCCAGACCGGGGTTCCGACAGGCCTATCTCTGGAAACACCATATATTTT,CASSYPDRGSDRPISGNTIYF
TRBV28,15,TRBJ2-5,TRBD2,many,TGTGCCAGCAGCCCTCGACTAGCGGGGCAAGAGACCCAGTACTTC,CASSPRLAGQETQYF
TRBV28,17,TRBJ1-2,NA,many,TGTGCCAGCAGCTATAACCTCAGAGGACCAGGGCTCTATGGCTACACCTTC,CASSYNLRGPGLYGYTF
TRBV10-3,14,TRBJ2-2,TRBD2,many,TGTGCCATCAGGACTAGCGGGAACACCGGGGAGCTGTTTTTT,CAIRTSGNTGELFF
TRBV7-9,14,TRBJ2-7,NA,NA,TGTGCCAGCAGCTACGACGCCTCTGTCCGCGAGCAGTACTTC,CASSYDASVREQYF
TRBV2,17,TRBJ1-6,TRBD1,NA,TGTGCCAGCAGTCGGACCCCGGACAGGGGATTCAATTCACCCCTCCACTTT,CASSRTPDRGFNSPLHF
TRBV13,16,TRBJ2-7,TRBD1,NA,TGTGCCAGCAGCTTAAGCTGGCGACAGGGTCTCGACGAGCAGTACTTC,CASSLSWRQGLDEQYF